The 26 T cell receptor beta chains below all came from one sample that was sequenced in a study of cytomegalovirus exposure and HLA in healthy donors. The PCR ran on 60 Vbeta and 13 Jbeta primers. Produced via immunoSEQ multiplex PCR; TCRdb's table is partial and in-frame only. The data hold 90,000 or so clones, with over 70% observed a single time. Sequenced material: PBMCs. The receptors originated from a boy between 10 and 17 years old in good health and CMV-seronegative.

This chain uses TRBV28 with TRBJ2-7, with D possibly matching TRBD1 (5 bases). CDR1 and CDR2 from the germline V gene are MDHEN and SYDVKM. Trimming took off 1 base at V and 6 bases at J, with 10 bases between the two ends. The CDR3 has 13 amino acids. The chain's CDR3 is CASSLSTAREQYF. In DNA, the CDR3 is TGTGCCAGCAGTTTATCGACAGCCCGCGAGCAGTACTTC.

The sample holds a few counts of this clone. J is TRBJ1-2 and V is TRBV10-3; 9 nucleotides match TRBD1. This CDR3 has 15 residues. In germline, CDR1 is ENHRY, CDR2 SYGVKD. Trimming removed 2 bases from V and 3 bases from J; junction bases left unmatched: 4. The CDR3 is CAISEGTGLDYGYTF. CDR3 sequence (DNA): TGTGCCATCAGTGAGGGGACAGGGTTGGACTATGGCTACACCTTC.

The V and J genes are TRBV4-1 and TRBJ1-4; 10 bases align to TRBD1. Per germline, CDR1 MGHRA and CDR2 YSYEKL. This CDR3 region has 17 residues. Losses at the gene ends were 4 bases for V and 8 bases for J; bases not matched to a gene: 13. The DNA for the CDR3 is TGCGCCAGCAGCCCACGACCGGGACAGGGGAGTAGAGAAAAACTGTTTTTT. As protein: CASSPRPGQGSREKLFF.

The chain links TRBV9 to TRBJ2-7; 8 nucleotides line up with TRBD2. The CDR3 has 14 amino acids. In germline, CDR1 is SGDLS, CDR2 YYNGEE. J lost 2 bases, V lost 2 bases, and 3 bases had no gene match. CDR3 sequence reads: CASSVSGTPYEQYF. The CDR3 DNA sequence: TGTGCCAGCAGCGTTAGCGGGACCCCCTACGAGCAGTACTTC.

This clone was observed a handful of times. The chain uses TRBV10-3 and TRBJ2-2, with TRBD2 identical over 12 bases. This CDR3 contains 16 residues. Germline CDR1 is ENHRY and CDR2 is SYGVKD. The J segment lost 7 bases and the V segment lost 5 bases, leaving 8 bases of the junction unmatched. Here the CDR3 reads CAISTPTSGGNGELFF. The CDR3 coding sequence is TGTGCCATCAGTACCCCTACTAGCGGGGGGAACGGGGAGCTGTTTTTT.

V usage is TRBV6-4 and J usage is TRBJ2-2, with D possibly matching TRBD2 (5 bases). Trimming pared 3 bases from V and 6 bases from J, leaving 8 bases between. Germline CDR1 reads MRHNA; CDR2 reads SNTAGT. The CDR3 is 13 amino acids. The DNA of the CDR3 is TGTGCCAGCAGTGAGCGGGTTCCCGGGGAGCTGTTTTTT. Translation: CASSERVPGELFF.

As concerns this clone: The identical CDR3 is also encoded by other nucleotide sequences in the sample. V and J are TRBV27 and TRBJ1-2, with unresolved D. The CDR3 is 13 residues long. Germline lookup yields CDR1 MNHEY and CDR2 SMNVEV (reference sequence). Trimming removed 2 bases from V and 0 bases from J, with 4 bases in between. The DNA for the CDR3 is TGTGCCAGCAGTTTAGGAGCTAACTATGGCTACACCTTC. Its protein is CASSLGANYGYTF.

V and J are TRBV7-6 and TRBJ2-6; 9 nucleotides agree with TRBD1. Trimming removed 3 bases from V and 0 bases from J; junction bases left unmatched: 9. Germline V CDR1 and CDR2: SGHVS, FNYEAQ. The CDR3 loop spans 19 amino acids. The CDR3 loop is CASSLGDRAPNSGANVLTF. DNA of the CDR3: TGTGCCAGCAGCTTGGGGGACAGGGCTCCTAACTCTGGGGCCAACGTCCTGACTTTC. Filled out from reference TRBV7-6 and TRBJ2-6, the complete variable domain reads GAGVSQSPRYKVTKRGQDVALRCDPISGHVSLYWYRQALGQGPEFLTYFNYEAQQDKSGLPNDRFSAERPEGSISTLTIQRTEQRDSAMYRCASSLGDRAPNSGANVLTFGAGSRLTVL.

This clone was counted between two and nine times. The V gene is TRBV2, the J gene TRBJ1-5; 8 nucleotides align to TRBD1. J gave up 4 bases and V 5 bases, and 7 bases lay outside the gene matches. CDR1 and CDR2 (germline): SNHLY, FYNNEI. CDR3 length: 15 residues. DNA for the CDR3: TGTGCCAGCAGTTCCCGTACAGGGGGAAATCAGCCCCAGCATTTT. It yields the protein CASSSRTGGNQPQHF.

This clone was picked up a small number of times. This rearrangement joins TRBV5-1 to TRBJ2-7; 8 bases are shared with TRBD1. CDR1 and CDR2 from the germline V gene are SGHRS and YFSETQ. The CDR3 totals 14 residues. Germline trimming cut 1 base from V and 4 bases from J; bases unmatched to any gene: 4. CDR3 sequence reads: CASSLQGAYYEQYF. For the CDR3, the DNA is TGCGCCAGCAGCTTGCAGGGGGCATATTACGAGCAGTACTTC. The variable domain in full, with the rest retrieved from reference TRBV5-1 and TRBJ2-7, is KAGVTQTPRYLIKTRGQQVTLSCSPISGHRSVSWYQQTPGQGLQFLFEYFSETQRNKGNFPGRFSGRQFSNSRSEMNVSTLELGDSALYLCASSLQGAYYEQYFGPGTRLTVT.

Remarks on this clone: Compared with germline, one end of the junction differs, possibly owing to a read error. The chain employs TRBV6-4 and TRBJ2-1; 12 nucleotides line up with TRBD2. CDR1 and CDR2 (germline): MRHNA, SNTAGT. This CDR3 is 15 amino acids long. The CDR3 DNA follows: TGTGCCAGCAGTGACTCGACTAGCGGGGGCAATGAGCAGCTCTTC. As protein: CASSDSTSGGNEQLF.

This chain joins TRBV19 and TRBJ1-1; possible D gene TRBD1, 5 bases. Germline assignment: CDR1 LNHDA and CDR2 SQIVND (reference sequence). The ends were cut back, 7 bases at V and 5 bases at J, with 14 bases in the middle. The CDR3 sequence is 13 residues long. DNA of the CDR3: TGTGCCAGTATCCCGGGGGTGATGACTGAAGCTTTCTTT. This gives the protein CASIPGVMTEAFF.

The chain employs TRBV16 and TRBJ2-1; D possibly corresponds to TRBD2 (6 bases). This CDR3 comprises 17 residues. Germline V gives CDR1 KGHSY, CDR2 FQNENV. V gave up 0 bases and J gave up 6 bases, with 18 bases separating them. The DNA for the CDR3 is TGTGCCAGCAGCCAATCCGGGAGTGGACTGGCAATCAATGAGCAGTTCTTC. Protein: CASSQSGSGLAINEQFF.

J is TRBJ1-2 and V is TRBV28; the D is unclear. Trimming left V 1 base short and J 1 base short, with 7 bases between. The length of the CDR3 is 14 residues. Germline V CDR1 and CDR2: MDHEN, SYDVKM. This CDR3 is CASSLYDINYGYTF. The CDR3 region has the DNA TGTGCCAGCAGTTTATACGACATTAACTATGGCTACACCTTC.

The gene calls are TRBV6-1 and TRBJ1-6; D may be TRBD1 (6 bases). The CDR3 length is 13 residues. The germline V gene has CDR1 MNHNS and CDR2 SASEGT. Trimming left V 6 bases short and J 8 bases short, with 11 bases between. CDR3 in DNA: TGTGCCAGCAGAACAGGGATCCATTCACCCCTCCACTTT. This codes for CASRTGIHSPLHF.

The CDR3 DNA reads as TGCGCCAGCAGCGAGAGACAGTCTACTGAAGCTTTCTTT. It yields the protein CASSERQSTEAFF. The chain couples TRBV5-1 to TRBJ1-1; D might be TRBD1 (5 bases). Germline V gene data show CDR1 as SGHRS and CDR2 as YFSETQ. The CDR3 length is 13 residues. V was clipped by 4 bases and J by 5 bases, with 12 bases between them.

The chain links TRBV4-3 to TRBJ2-7; 9 bases match TRBD1. Germline V gene lookup returns CDR1 LGHNA and CDR2 YSLEER. The CDR3 spans 18 residues. The junction had 13 bases not matched to a gene; V was cut back by 0 bases and J by 4 bases. The CDR3 coding sequence is TGCGCCAGCAGCCAAGATCTGAGGGAAACAGGGGGCCGGTACGAGCAGTACTTC. It translates to CASSQDLRETGGRYEQYF.

This clone was detected a few times. CDR3 residues: CASSSGQGNQPQHF. In DNA, the CDR3 is TGTGCCAGCAGTTCGGGACAGGGAAATCAGCCCCAGCATTTT. The chain links TRBV27 to TRBJ1-5; the match to TRBD1 covers 9 bases. This CDR3 comprises 14 residues. V shed 4 bases, J shed 4 bases, and the junction held 2 bases outside the gene matches. Germline V gene data show CDR1 as MNHEY and CDR2 as SMNVEV (reference sequence).

This chain links TRBV10-2 with TRBJ2-3, with D perhaps matching TRBD1 (5 bases). The CDR3 is made up of 13 amino acids. Per the germline V gene, CDR1 is WSHSY and CDR2 is SAAADI. Trimming removed 8 bases at V and 0 bases at J, with 9 bases between. Written as DNA, the CDR3 is TGCGCCAGCGAGACAGAGAGCACAGATACGCAGTATTTT. This encodes CASETESTDTQYF.

This clone has a single count. This chain joins TRBV27 and TRBJ1-1; D remains unclear. Between the trimmed V and J ends, which lost 8 bases and 5 bases, there was a span of 15 bases. The CDR3 runs 13 residues. Germline V gene sequence: CDR1 MNHEY, CDR2 SMNVEV (reference sequence). DNA for the CDR3: TGTGCCAGCCGGTTGATGGGCGGGACTGAAGCTTTCTTT. Translating it yields CASRLMGGTEAFF.

As DNA, the CDR3 is TGTGCCAGCAGTTACTCGACTAGGGTGGGAGAGACCCAGTACTTC. Its protein is CASSYSTRVGETQYF. The gene calls are TRBV6-5 and TRBJ2-5, with D maybe TRBD2 (6 bases). Germline CDR1 MNHEY, CDR2 SVGAGI. Trimming removed 0 bases from V and 4 bases from J, with 12 bases in between. This CDR3 is built from 15 residues.

The chain uses TRBV6-5 and TRBJ2-1; 7 bases map to TRBD1. Germline V gene lookup returns CDR1 MNHEY and CDR2 SVGAGI. The junction had 7 bases not matched to a gene; V was cut back by 6 bases and J by 5 bases. There are 14 residues in the CDR3. CDR3: CASRRTGPHNEQFF. CDR3 sequence (DNA): TGTGCCAGCAGGAGGACAGGTCCACACAATGAGCAGTTCTTC.

This rearrangement joins TRBV19 to TRBJ2-4, with D possibly TRBD1 on 6 matching bases. CDR1 LNHDA and CDR2 SQIVND come from the germline V gene (reference sequence). The CDR3 has 13 amino acids. V was trimmed by 6 bases and J by 3 bases, leaving 9 bases between them. The CDR3 reads CASSWDNKNIQYF. The CDR3 region has the DNA TGTGCCAGTAGCTGGGACAACAAAAACATTCAGTACTTC.

This chain uses TRBV30 with TRBJ2-3, with D perhaps matching TRBD1 (6 bases). The CDR3 is 14 residues long. V was clipped by 7 bases and J by 2 bases, with 16 bases between them. Germline CDR1 and CDR2: GTSNPN and SVGIG (reference sequence). CDR3 in DNA: TGTGCCTCTACAACAGGGATCCACACAGATACGCAGTATTTT. This gives the protein CASTTGIHTDTQYF.

This sequence joins TRBV5-1 and TRBJ1-4, with D possibly being TRBD1 (5 bases). This CDR3 is built from 15 residues. Trimming took 4 bases from V and 4 from J, leaving 14 bases between them. CDR1 is SGHRS, CDR2 YFSETQ, per germline. CDR3 in DNA: TGCGCCAGCAGCCATGCCAGGGCCAATAATGAAAAACTGTTTTTT. Residues: CASSHARANNEKLFF. Full variable domain (rest looked up from reference TRBV5-1 and TRBJ1-4): KAGVTQTPRYLIKTRGQQVTLSCSPISGHRSVSWYQQTPGQGLQFLFEYFSETQRNKGNFPGRFSGRQFSNSRSEMNVSTLELGDSALYLCASSHARANNEKLFFGSGTQLSVL.

This clone was detected only once. This chain uses TRBV30 with TRBJ1-6; D call uncertain. Per germline, CDR1 GTSNPN and CDR2 SVGIG (reference sequence). This CDR3 is built from 16 residues. V was cut by 1 base and J by 0 bases, with 10 bases left in between. The CDR3 protein is CAWSGLVSSYNSPLHF. The CDR3 DNA is TGTGCCTGGAGTGGGCTAGTCAGCTCCTATAATTCACCCCTCCACTTT.